The T cell receptor (beta chain) under discussion was sequenced for a study of T cell clones after liver transplantation. On the study more broadly: Liver transplant recipients had immunosuppression withdrawal attempted within 2 years. Tolerance: complete withdrawal held at least one year, liver enzymes staying within twice normal. TCRbeta sequencing after a pre-transplant mixed lymphocyte reaction identified graft-donor-reactive clones, later tracked in post-transplant blood. Samples came pre-transplant, pre-randomization before withdrawal, and post-randomization after withdrawal ended.

Sample share makes this clone medium-sized. Germline assignment: CDR1 SGHRS and CDR2 YFSETQ. The CDR3 extends over 16 amino acids. V lost 4 bases to trimming and J lost 10 bases; unmatched junction nucleotides: 14. Profiling relied on immunoSEQ multiplex PCR, and the TCRdb table lists in-frame clones only, not all of them. This table has approximately 11,000 clones, about 76% appearing once. The origin of this receptor is a human patient who received a liver transplant. T cells may partly derive from the graft donor. The J gene is TRBJ2-3, the V gene TRBV5-1; 11 nucleotides align to TRBD2. Source: CD4+ T cells from blood, taken approximately 30 months after liver transplant. CDR3: CASSPDQGLAADSQYF. The CDR3 region has the DNA TGCGCCAGCAGCCCGGACCAGGGACTAGCGGCTGACTCGCAGTATTTT.